Listed below are T cell receptor beta chains from one sample, sequenced in a study of early T cells in non-severe SARS-CoV-2 infection. TCRdb re-called the 5' RACE reads with MiXCR, one entry per CDR3 protein. The sample contains 65,000 to 95,000 distinct CDR3 sequences, about 17% of which appear only once. The sequenced material came from whole blood. The receptors originated from an adult who was a healthcare worker with PCR-confirmed SARS-CoV-2 infection or an uninfected control (not recorded which). CDR3s include the opening cysteine and the closing phenylalanine or tryptophan.

len,v_gene,CDR3aa
13,TRBV3-1,CASSARGLDTQYF
15,TRBV6-6,CASSTAGWDNSPLHF
13,TRBV6-4,CASRRTENTEAFF
15,TRBV7-9,CASSPWGQGNQPQHF
16,TRBV5-1,CASSRTIPGQGSEQFF
15,TRBV7-3,CASSPHPLSDNEQFF
14,TRBV6-6,CASSSFKGADTQYF
14,TRBV2,CASSDRWDYNEQFF
17,TRBV7-6,CASSSIPSGGITGELFF
12,TRBV2,CASREAPDRMFF
17,TRBV6-5,CASSYSPSVAQAHIQYF
15,TRBV6-5,CASSSPGQGSLEQYF
15,TRBV11-3,CASSLVAGGLNIQYF
16,TRBV3-1,CASSPLAGPGGDTQYF
12,TRBV7-9,CASSFDLPSQYF
13,TRBV6-5,CASSRAGDTEAFF
16,TRBV11-2,CASSRAGTAFTGELFF
14,TRBV11-2,CASSLSWGQETQYF
15,TRBV2,CASRLGLAGENEQFF
16,TRBV10-2,CASSESRGNLGTEAFF
16,TRBV27,CASTPLPRGRDTEAFF
13,TRBV19,CASSMGYNSPLHF
13,TRBV5-1,CASSLVDLYTIYF
17,TRBV12-3/TRBV12-4,CASSRTSGGISTDTQYF
14,TRBV30,CAWSVLGGDQPQHF
13,TRBV5-1,CASSEGSTDTQYF
12,TRBV2,CASSRTGHEQFF
12,TRBV12-3/TRBV12-4,CASRPGGHEQYF
13,TRBV29-1,CSARLGGQGEAFF
15,TRBV6-6,CASSEQGSGTDTQYF
13,TRBV6-6,CASSYSGEDSEYF
17,TRBV6-6,CASSYEAGGSYNSPLHF
15,TRBV5-4,CASSLAGQGSYEQYF
15,TRBV20-1,CSARISTVYNSPLHF
16,TRBV29-1,CSVEGLGGTKYNEQFF
14,TRBV12-3/TRBV12-4,CASSQGGPNEKLFF
14,TRBV10-3,CAISATRGLETQYF
15,TRBV29-1,CSVEGGLAPYNEQFF
20,TRBV20-1,CSASPSRLAGEWGLTDTQYF
12,TRBV6-8,CAGDSNTGELFF
13,TRBV6-1,CASMRDRNTEAFF
14,TRBV12-3/TRBV12-4,CASSRTGGGDEQFF